The 5 T cell receptor beta chains below all came from one sample that was sequenced in a study of patients and donors after allogeneic stem cell transplantation. TCRdb reanalysed the RT-PCR reads using MiXCR and keeps one entry per CDR3 protein. The data show around 240,000 distinct CDR3 sequences, roughly 14% seen once. The specimen sequenced was blood, either unsorted or a sorted T cell fraction (not recorded which). The receptors were sampled from a human donor who was either an allogeneic HSCT recipient or a stem cell or donor lymphocyte infusion donor (not recorded which). It is not recorded whose cells these are; they may come from a transplant donor.

The rearrangement uses TRBV30 and TRBJ2-5; D is undetermined. Germline CDR1 is GTSNPN and CDR2 is SVGIG (reference sequence). This CDR3 contains 12 residues. V lost 4 bases and J lost 5, with 11 bases in between. CDR3 nucleotide sequence: TGTGCCTGGAACCGCGGCCGTGAGACCCAGTACTTC. It codes for CAWNRGRETQYF.

The chain uses TRBV20-1 and TRBJ1-1; D not certain. Trimming stripped 3 bases from V and 4 bases from J, with 18 bases between. This CDR3 is 15 amino acids long. Germline loops: CDR1 DFQATT, CDR2 SNEGSKA (reference sequence). CDR3 loop: CSARPPSGRGTEAFF. The CDR3 DNA is TGCAGTGCTAGGCCACCTTCGGGGAGAGGCACTGAAGCTTTCTTT.

This clonotype was picked up a small number of times. V usage is TRBV21-1 and J usage is TRBJ2-5; TRBD1 is taken as the D call from the table, unchecked against the DNA. TRBV21-1 is assigned pseudogene status. The CDR3 extends over 15 amino acids. CDR3 loop: CASSARQGVGETQYF. The DNA for the CDR3 is TGTGCCAGCAGCGCTCGACAGGGGGTAGGAGAGACCCAGTACTTC.

The genes are TRBV4-2 and TRBJ1-2; 9 positions agree with TRBD1. Unmatched junction bases numbered 9, after V lost 3 bases and J lost 4 bases. Germline CDR1 and CDR2: LGHNA and YNFKEQ. This CDR3 comprises 16 residues. The CDR3 loop reads CASSQLLQGAGYGYTF. In DNA form, the CDR3 reads TGTGCCAGCAGCCAGCTACTACAGGGGGCGGGCTATGGCTACACCTTC.

This clonotype was found many times. The rearrangement joins TRBV5-1 to TRBJ2-3; 7 bases map to TRBD1. The CDR3 totals 14 residues. The ends lost 3 bases at V and 1 base at J; junction bases unmatched: 2. Germline V gene lookup returns CDR1 SGHRS and CDR2 YFSETQ. In DNA, the CDR3 is TGCGCCAGCAGCTCCGGACAGGGCACAGATACGCAGTATTTT. Translating it yields CASSSGQGTDTQYF.